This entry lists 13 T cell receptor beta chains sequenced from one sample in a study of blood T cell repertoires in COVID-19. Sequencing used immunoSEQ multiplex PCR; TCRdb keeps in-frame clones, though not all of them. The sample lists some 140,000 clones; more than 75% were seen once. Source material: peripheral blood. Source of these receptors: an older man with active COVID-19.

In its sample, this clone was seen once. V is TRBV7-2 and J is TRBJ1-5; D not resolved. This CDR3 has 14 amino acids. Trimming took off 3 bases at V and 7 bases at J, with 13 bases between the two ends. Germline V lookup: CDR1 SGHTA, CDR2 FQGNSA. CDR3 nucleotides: TGTGCCAGCAGCTTCCCGGGGATGGGACAGCCCCAGCATTTT. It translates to CASSFPGMGQPQHF. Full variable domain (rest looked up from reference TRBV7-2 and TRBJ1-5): GAGVSQSPSNKVTEKGKDVELRCDPISGHTALYWYRQSLGQGLEFLIYFQGNSAPDKSGLPSDRFSAERTGGSVSTLTIQRTQQEDSAVYLCASSFPGMGQPQHFGDGTRLSIL.

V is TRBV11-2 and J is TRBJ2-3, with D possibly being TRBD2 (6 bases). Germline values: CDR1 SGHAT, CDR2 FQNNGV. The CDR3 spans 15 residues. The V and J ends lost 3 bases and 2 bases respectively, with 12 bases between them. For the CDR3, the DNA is TGTGCCAGCAGCTTCGGCGGGGTGAACACAGATACGCAGTATTTT. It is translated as CASSFGGVNTDTQYF.

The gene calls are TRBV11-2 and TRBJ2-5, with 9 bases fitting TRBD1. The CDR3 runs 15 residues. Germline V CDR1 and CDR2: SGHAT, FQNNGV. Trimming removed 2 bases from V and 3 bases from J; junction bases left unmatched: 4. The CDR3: CASSLTGQGKETQYF. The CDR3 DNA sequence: TGTGCCAGCAGCTTAACGGGACAGGGAAAAGAGACCCAGTACTTC.

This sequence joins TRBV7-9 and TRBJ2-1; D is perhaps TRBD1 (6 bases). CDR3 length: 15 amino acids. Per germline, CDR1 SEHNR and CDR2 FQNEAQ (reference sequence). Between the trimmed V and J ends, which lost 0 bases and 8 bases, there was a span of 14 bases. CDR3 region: CASSLAGAGFDEQFF. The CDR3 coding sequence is TGTGCCAGCAGCTTAGCGGGGGCAGGGTTCGATGAGCAGTTCTTC.

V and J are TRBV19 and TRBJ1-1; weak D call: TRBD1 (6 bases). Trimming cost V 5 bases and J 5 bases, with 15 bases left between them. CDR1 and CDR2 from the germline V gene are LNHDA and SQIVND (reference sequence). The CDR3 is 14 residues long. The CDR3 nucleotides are TGTGCCAGTAGTCTTCGGGGGGCGGGAACTGAAGCTTTCTTT. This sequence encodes CASSLRGAGTEAFF.

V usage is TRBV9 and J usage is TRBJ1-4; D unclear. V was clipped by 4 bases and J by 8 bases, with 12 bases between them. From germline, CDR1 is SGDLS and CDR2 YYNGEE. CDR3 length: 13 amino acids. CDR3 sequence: CASSPLTVEKLFF. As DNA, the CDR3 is TGTGCCAGCAGCCCTCTGACTGTGGAAAAACTGTTTTTT. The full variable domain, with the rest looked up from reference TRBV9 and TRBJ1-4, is DSGVTQTPKHLITATGQRVTLRCSPRSGDLSVYWYQQSLDQGLQFLIQYYNGEERAKGNILERFSAQQFPDLHSELNLSSLELGDSALYFCASSPLTVEKLFFGSGTQLSVL.

The CDR3 is CASSVGAGAGNTEAFF. The CDR3 DNA is TGTGCCAGCAGCGTAGGAGCAGGGGCGGGTAACACTGAAGCTTTCTTT. The rearrangement joins TRBV9 to TRBJ1-1; D is perhaps TRBD1 (6 bases). The CDR3 consists of 16 residues. V was pared by 0 bases and J by 2 bases, with 14 bases between. Per germline, CDR1 SGDLS and CDR2 YYNGEE.

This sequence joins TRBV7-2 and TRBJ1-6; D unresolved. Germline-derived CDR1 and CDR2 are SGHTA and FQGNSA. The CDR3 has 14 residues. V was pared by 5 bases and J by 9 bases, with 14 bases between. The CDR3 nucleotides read TGTGCCAGCAGCCCCGTCCTGGTCAGTTCACCCCTCCACTTT. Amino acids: CASSPVLVSSPLHF. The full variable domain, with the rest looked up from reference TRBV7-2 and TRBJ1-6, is GAGVSQSPSNKVTEKGKDVELRCDPISGHTALYWYRQSLGQGLEFLIYFQGNSAPDKSGLPSDRFSAERTGGSVSTLTIQRTQQEDSAVYLCASSPVLVSSPLHFGNGTRLTVT.

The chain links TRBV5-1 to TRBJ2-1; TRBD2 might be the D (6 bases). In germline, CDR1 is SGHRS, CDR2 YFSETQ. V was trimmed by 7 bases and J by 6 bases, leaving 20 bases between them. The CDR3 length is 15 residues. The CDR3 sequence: CASAPGSGLSNEQFF. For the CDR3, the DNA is TGCGCCAGCGCTCCGGGCTCGGGACTTTCCAATGAGCAGTTCTTC.

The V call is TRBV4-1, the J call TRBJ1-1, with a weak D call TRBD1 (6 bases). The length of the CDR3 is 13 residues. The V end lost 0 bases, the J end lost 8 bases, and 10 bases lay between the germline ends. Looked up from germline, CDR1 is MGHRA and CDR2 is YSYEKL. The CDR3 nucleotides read TGCGCCAGCAGCCAAGAAGAGGGGGGGGAAGCTTTCTTT. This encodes CASSQEEGGEAFF.

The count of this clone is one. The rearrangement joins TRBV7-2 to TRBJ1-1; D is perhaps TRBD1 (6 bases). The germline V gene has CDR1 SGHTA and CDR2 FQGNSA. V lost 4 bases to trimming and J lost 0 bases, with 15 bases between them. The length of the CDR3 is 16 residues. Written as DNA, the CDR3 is TGTGCCAGCAGCTCGCAGGGGCTCGGGGTGAACACTGAAGCTTTCTTT. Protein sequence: CASSSQGLGVNTEAFF. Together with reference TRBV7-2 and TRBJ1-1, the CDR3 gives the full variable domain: GAGVSQSPSNKVTEKGKDVELRCDPISGHTALYWYRQSLGQGLEFLIYFQGNSAPDKSGLPSDRFSAERTGGSVSTLTIQRTQQEDSAVYLCASSSQGLGVNTEAFFGQGTRLTVV.

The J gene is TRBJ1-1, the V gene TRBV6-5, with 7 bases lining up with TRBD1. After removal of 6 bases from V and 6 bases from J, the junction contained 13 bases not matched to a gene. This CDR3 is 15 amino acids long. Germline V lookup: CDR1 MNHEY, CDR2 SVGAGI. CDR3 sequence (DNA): TGTGCCAGCAGGCGGAACAGGGGAGAGATCGCTGAAGCTTTCTTT. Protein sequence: CASRRNRGEIAEAFF.

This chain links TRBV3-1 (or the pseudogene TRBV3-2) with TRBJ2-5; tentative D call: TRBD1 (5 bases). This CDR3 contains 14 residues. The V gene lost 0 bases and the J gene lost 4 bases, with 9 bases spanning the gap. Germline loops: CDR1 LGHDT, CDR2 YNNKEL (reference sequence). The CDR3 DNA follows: TGTGCCAGCAGCCAAGAAAGGGGCAGAGAGACCCAGTACTTC. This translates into CASSQERGRETQYF.